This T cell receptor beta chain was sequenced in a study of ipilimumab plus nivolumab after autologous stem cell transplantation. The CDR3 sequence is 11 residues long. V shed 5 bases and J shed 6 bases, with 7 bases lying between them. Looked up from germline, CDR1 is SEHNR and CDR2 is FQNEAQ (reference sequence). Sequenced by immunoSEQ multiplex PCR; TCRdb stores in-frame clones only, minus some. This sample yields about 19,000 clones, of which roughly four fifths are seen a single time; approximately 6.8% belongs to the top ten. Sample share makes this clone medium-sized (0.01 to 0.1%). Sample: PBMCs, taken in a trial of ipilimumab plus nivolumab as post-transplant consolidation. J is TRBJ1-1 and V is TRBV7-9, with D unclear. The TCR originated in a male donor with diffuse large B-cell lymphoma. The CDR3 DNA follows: TGTGCCAGCAGCCCAGGTCCTGAAGCTTTCTTT. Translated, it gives CASSPGPEAFF.